Shown below are 24 T cell receptor beta chains from a single sample sequenced in a study of type 1 regulatory T cells. No antigen has been assigned to these receptors. TCRdb re-called the reads through MiXCR, storing one row per CDR3 protein. The sample records roughly 40,000 distinct CDR3 sequences, approximately 12% being singletons. The sample comprised cultured non-Tr1 T cells, either the whole culture or a sorted T cell fraction (not recorded which). These TCRs come from a human donor in good health.

This clonotype was picked up many times. J is TRBJ1-1 and V is TRBV6-1; D perhaps matches TRBD1 (5 bases). This CDR3 spans 15 amino acids. V lost 5 bases to trimming and J lost 2 bases, with 15 bases between them. CDR1 and CDR2 from the germline V gene are MNHNS and SASEGT. CDR3 DNA: TGTGCCAGCAGTCCCAAGCGGGGCGGTAACACTGAAGCTTTCTTT. This encodes CASSPKRGGNTEAFF.

The rearrangement joins TRBV18 to TRBJ1-2; D is ambiguous. This CDR3 contains 16 residues. Germline V gene lookup returns CDR1 KGHSH and CDR2 LQKENI. The V gene lost 4 bases and the J gene lost 0 bases, with 15 bases spanning the gap. In DNA, the CDR3 is TGTGCCAGCTCACGTCCCAGGACGGGATCTAACTATGGCTACACCTTC. It yields the protein CASSRPRTGSNYGYTF.

J is TRBJ2-3 and V is TRBV14, with 9 bases lining up with TRBD2. The V gene end was trimmed by 1 base and the J gene end by 2 bases; junction bases not matched to a gene: 4. CDR1 is SGHDN and CDR2 is FVKESK in the germline V gene. This CDR3 comprises 16 residues. For the CDR3, the DNA is TGTGCCAGCAGCCAAGGAGCGGGAGGATTCACAGATACGCAGTATTTT. Translated, it gives CASSQGAGGFTDTQYF.

The chain is built from TRBV5-6 and TRBJ2-7; D not resolved. The CDR3 has 13 residues. The V end lost 1 base, the J end lost 2 bases, and 7 bases lay between the germline ends. Germline V lookup: CDR1 SGHDT, CDR2 YYEEEE. The CDR3 DNA reads as TGTGCCAGCAGCTTGCGCCAAACCTACGAGCAGTACTTC. It codes for CASSLRQTYEQYF. Looking up the rest from reference TRBV5-6 and TRBJ2-7 gives the full variable domain: DAGVTQSPTHLIKTRGQQVTLRCSPKSGHDTVSWYQQALGQGPQFIFQYYEEEERQRGNFPDRFSGHQFPNYSSELNVNALLLGDSALYLCASSLRQTYEQYFGPGTRLTVT.

V and J are TRBV7-2 and TRBJ2-1; D unclear. V was trimmed by 6 bases and J by 9 bases, leaving 21 bases between them. CDR1 SGHTA and CDR2 FQGNSA come from the germline V gene. The CDR3 runs to 15 residues. The CDR3 DNA is TGTGCCAGCAGACCCCCAAGACTCGAGAGGAGTGAGCAGTTCTTC. It specifies CASRPPRLERSEQFF.

This clonotype was picked up many times. The chain combines TRBV5-1 with TRBJ2-6, with 7 bases fitting TRBD1. Germline CDR1 and CDR2: SGHRS and YFSETQ. There are 15 residues in the CDR3. Trimming took 5 bases from V and 2 from J; bases not matched to a gene: 4. The CDR3 bases are TGCGCCAGCAGAGGGACAGCGACTGGGGCCAACGTCCTGACTTTC. Its protein product is CASRGTATGANVLTF.

With respect to this clonotype: Being one base from a much bigger clone, this may be a read error. This sequence joins TRBV12-3 or TRBV12-4 and TRBJ2-2, with no clear D. The CDR3 consists of 12 residues. CDR3 region: CVSSLITGELFF. In nucleotides, the CDR3 is TGTGTCAGCAGCTTAATCACCGGGGAGCTGTTTTTT.

The rearrangement uses TRBV19 and TRBJ2-5; a weak D match, TRBD2 (6 bases). V was clipped by 6 bases and J by 5 bases, with 19 bases between them. Looked up from germline, CDR1 is LNHDA and CDR2 is SQIVND (reference sequence). The CDR3 runs to 15 residues. CDR3 sequence: CASRSRDFTTETQYF. CDR3 bases: TGTGCCAGTAGGAGCCGGGACTTCACAACGGAGACCCAGTACTTC.

This clonotype was found many times. CDR3 bases: TGCGCCAGCAGCCCCGCGGCCGTGCAGGGCTACACCTTC. This codes for CASSPAAVQGYTF. The chain joins TRBV5-1 to TRBJ1-2, with D hard to call. This CDR3 is built from 13 residues. CDR1 and CDR2 (germline): SGHRS, YFSETQ. The ends were cut back, 4 bases at V and 8 bases at J, with 15 bases in the middle.

This clonotype came up a few times. The gene calls are TRBV12-3 or TRBV12-4 and TRBJ2-7; D might be TRBD1 (6 bases). This CDR3 has 12 residues. Between the trimmed V and J ends, which lost 8 bases and 6 bases, there was a span of 14 bases. CDR3 loop: CASSGDFGEQYF. CDR3 DNA: TGTGCCAGCTCAGGGGATTTCGGCGAGCAGTACTTC.

The chain has TRBV3-1 and TRBJ1-6; 9 bases are shared with TRBD1. The V gene end was trimmed by 6 bases and the J gene end by 9 bases; junction bases not matched to a gene: 6. The CDR3 covers 14 residues. Germline V gene lookup returns CDR1 LGHDT and CDR2 YNNKEL (reference sequence). CDR3 sequence reads: CASSTGTGPSPLHF. The CDR3 DNA reads TGTGCCAGCAGTACCGGGACAGGGCCTTCACCCCTCCACTTT.

This clonotype was recorded many times. The chain links TRBV10-2 to TRBJ2-5; TRBD2 is a possible D gene (5 bases). Per germline, CDR1 WSHSY and CDR2 SAAADI. The CDR3 contains 13 residues. The V end lost 6 bases, the J end lost 5 bases, and 13 bases lay between the germline ends. In DNA, the CDR3 is TGCGCCAGCAGCCGGGGTACCGAGGAGACCCAGTACTTC. Its protein is CASSRGTEETQYF.

This clonotype was recorded a few times. V gene TRBV7-2 combines with J gene TRBJ2-2; D may be TRBD1 (5 bases). Germline V CDR1 and CDR2: SGHTA, FQGNSA. This CDR3 spans 15 amino acids. V shed 6 bases and J shed 5 bases, with 16 bases lying between them. Written as DNA, the CDR3 is TGTGCCAGCAGACCCCCCGCAGGGTCGACCGGGGAGCTGTTTTTT. Protein sequence: CASRPPAGSTGELFF.

This clonotype was detected only a few times. The rearrangement joins TRBV7-2 to TRBJ2-1, with unresolved D. The CDR3 has 14 amino acids. The germline V gene encodes CDR1 SGHTA and CDR2 FQGNSA. V was trimmed by 6 bases and J by 8 bases, leaving 17 bases between them. The CDR3 is CASSPLPRVHEQFF. DNA of the CDR3: TGTGCCAGCAGTCCTCTTCCACGGGTTCATGAGCAGTTCTTC. The complete variable domain, with remaining parts taken from reference TRBV7-2 and TRBJ2-1, reads GAGVSQSPSNKVTEKGKDVELRCDPISGHTALYWYRQSLGQGLEFLIYFQGNSAPDKSGLPSDRFSAERTGGSVSTLTIQRTQQEDSAVYLCASSPLPRVHEQFFGPGTRLTVL.

The rearrangement links TRBV20-1 to TRBJ2-2; D call uncertain. V lost 5 bases to trimming and J lost 4 bases, with 17 bases between them. The CDR3 runs to 15 residues. Germline V CDR1 and CDR2: DFQATT, SNEGSKA (reference sequence). The CDR3 DNA follows: TGCAGTGCTCGTCCTAGTGTTCGTGGCACCGGGGAGCTGTTTTTT. Translating gives CSARPSVRGTGELFF.

This clonotype was counted a few times. This chain uses TRBV9 with TRBJ1-5; the D gene is possibly TRBD1 (5 bases). Germline values: CDR1 SGDLS, CDR2 YYNGEE. Deletions cut 4 bases from V and 0 bases from J, with 14 bases between. The CDR3 is 16 residues long. CDR3 loop: CASSPGTAYSNQPQHF. The CDR3 DNA follows: TGTGCCAGCAGCCCCGGGACGGCTTATAGCAATCAGCCCCAGCATTTT.

The sample holds many counts of this clonotype. The gene calls are TRBV5-8 and TRBJ2-1; 8 positions match TRBD2. The CDR3 contains 15 residues. The V gene's germline CDR1 is SGHTS and CDR2 YDEGEE. With 4 bases clipped from V and 2 bases from J, the junction kept 5 bases outside the gene matches. The CDR3: CASSPTSVTYNEQFF. The CDR3 DNA is TGTGCCAGCAGCCCGACTAGCGTTACCTACAATGAGCAGTTCTTC.

J is TRBJ2-7 and V is TRBV5-1, with unresolved D. Germline CDR1 and CDR2: SGHRS and YFSETQ. The CDR3 has 12 amino acids. Trimming took 4 bases from V and 5 from J, leaving 10 bases between them. The CDR3 loop reads CASSLNPHEQYF. DNA for the CDR3: TGCGCCAGCAGCCTCAACCCCCACGAGCAGTACTTC.

A few counts support this clonotype. This chain links TRBV10-3 with TRBJ2-3; 7 bases are shared with TRBD2. The CDR3 length is 16 residues. The J segment lost 8 bases and the V segment lost 0 bases, leaving 11 bases of the junction unmatched. CDR1 and CDR2 (germline): ENHRY, SYGVKD. This CDR3 is CAISESRTRPLSTQYF. The CDR3 DNA follows: TGTGCCATCAGTGAGTCGCGGACTAGACCTCTATCTACGCAGTATTTT.

This rearrangement joins TRBV7-3 to TRBJ2-1, with 9 nucleotides matching TRBD2. Germline V gene lookup returns CDR1 SGHTA and CDR2 FQGTGA. The CDR3 contains 14 residues. J gave up 6 bases and V 2 bases, and 2 bases lay outside the gene matches. This CDR3 reads CASSLLAGLNEQFF. CDR3 nucleotide sequence: TGTGCCAGCAGCTTACTAGCGGGGCTCAATGAGCAGTTCTTC.

This sequence joins TRBV20-1 and TRBJ2-1, with 9 bases lining up with TRBD2. There are 15 residues in the CDR3. Germline-derived CDR1 and CDR2 are DFQATT and SNEGSKA (reference sequence). The V segment lost 5 bases and the J segment 8 bases; nucleotides outside the gene matches: 13. The CDR3 here is CSARPLAGASHEQFF. DNA of the CDR3: TGCAGTGCTCGCCCGTTAGCGGGAGCATCCCATGAGCAGTTCTTC.

The gene calls are TRBV5-1 and TRBJ2-1; the match to TRBD2 covers 9 bases. In germline, CDR1 is SGHRS, CDR2 YFSETQ. V lost 0 bases and J lost 7; bases outside the gene matches: 5. The CDR3 runs 15 residues. This CDR3 reads CASSLALAGYNEQFF. In nucleotides, the CDR3 is TGCGCCAGCAGCTTGGCCCTAGCGGGATATAATGAGCAGTTCTTC.

This clonotype was recorded many times. This CDR3 reads CSARDTSGRGETQYF. The CDR3 DNA is TGCAGTGCTAGAGATACTAGCGGGAGGGGGGAGACCCAGTACTTC. This sequence joins TRBV20-1 and TRBJ2-5; 13 nucleotides line up with TRBD2. V lost 0 bases to trimming and J lost 5 bases; unmatched junction nucleotides: 3. The V gene's germline CDR1 is DFQATT and CDR2 SNEGSKA (reference sequence). The CDR3 contains 15 residues.

The rearrangement joins TRBV7-8 to TRBJ2-2; D not certain. CDR3 length equals 12 residues. CDR1 is SGHVS and CDR2 is FQNEAQ in the germline V gene. The V end lost 5 bases, the J end lost 4 bases, and 5 bases lay between the germline ends. CDR3 sequence (DNA): TGTGCCAGCAGCACGGTCACCGGGGAGCTGTTTTTT. Translation gives CASSTVTGELFF.